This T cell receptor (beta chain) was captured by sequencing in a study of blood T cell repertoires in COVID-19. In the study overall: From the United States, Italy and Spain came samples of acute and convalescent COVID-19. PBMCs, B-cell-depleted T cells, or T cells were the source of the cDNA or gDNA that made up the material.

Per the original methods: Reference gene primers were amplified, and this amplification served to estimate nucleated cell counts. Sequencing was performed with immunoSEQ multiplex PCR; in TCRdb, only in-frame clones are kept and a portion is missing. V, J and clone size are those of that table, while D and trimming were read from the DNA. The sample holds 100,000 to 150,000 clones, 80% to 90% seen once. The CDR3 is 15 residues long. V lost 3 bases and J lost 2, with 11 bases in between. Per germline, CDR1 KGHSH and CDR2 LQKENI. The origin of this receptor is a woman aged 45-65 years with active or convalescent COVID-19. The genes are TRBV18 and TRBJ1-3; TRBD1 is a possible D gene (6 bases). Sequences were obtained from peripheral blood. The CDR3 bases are TGTGCCAGCTCACCCCAGGGGTCCCCTGGAAACACCATATATTTT. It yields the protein CASSPQGSPGNTIYF.